The 32 T cell receptor beta chains reported below all come from one sample, sequenced in a study of T cells after yellow fever vaccination. TCRdb re-analysed the 5' RACE reads in MiXCR, keeping a single row per CDR3 protein. The data hold fewer than 450,000 distinct CDR3 sequences, with around 10% observed a single time. Here the sequenced sample was PBMCs, taken on the day of the first yellow fever vaccination. The origin of the receptors is a man aged 18 to 30 who received the YFV17D yellow fever vaccine.

This chain connects TRBV7-9 to TRBJ2-3, with D perhaps matching TRBD2 (6 bases). The length of the CDR3 is 13 residues. Per the germline V gene, CDR1 is SEHNR and CDR2 is FQNEAQ (reference sequence). With 5 bases removed from V and 9 bases from J, the gap between germline ends came to 15 bases. The CDR3 sequence is CASSRSEGRTQYF. The CDR3 nucleotides are TGTGCCAGCAGCCGGTCCGAGGGGAGGACGCAGTATTTT.

This chain joins TRBV14 and TRBJ2-7; 7 nucleotides line up with TRBD2. Germline trimming cut 4 bases from V and 2 bases from J; bases unmatched to any gene: 17. In germline, CDR1 is SGHDN, CDR2 FVKESK. This CDR3 has 18 amino acids. CDR3 protein: CASSPWRIKITSAYEQYF. In DNA, the CDR3 is TGTGCCAGCAGCCCGTGGAGGATAAAAATTACTAGCGCCTACGAGCAGTACTTC.

This chain links TRBV7-3 with TRBJ1-1; TRBD1 might be the D (6 bases). V was shortened by 6 bases and J by 3 bases, with 11 bases between the two germline ends. Germline assignment: CDR1 SGHTA and CDR2 FQGTGA. The CDR3 is 13 residues long. DNA for the CDR3: TGTGCCAGCAGGGTCGGGGGGCACACTGAAGCTTTCTTT. It encodes CASRVGGHTEAFF.

This chain connects TRBV5-8 to TRBJ2-7; 9 bases line up with TRBD1. The V gene end was trimmed by 3 bases and the J gene end by 5 bases; junction bases not matched to a gene: 3. Per germline, CDR1 SGHTS and CDR2 YDEGEE. This CDR3 has 13 amino acids. The CDR3 sequence: CASSSRDRDEQYV. CDR3 nucleotides: TGTGCCAGCAGCTCCCGGGACAGGGACGAGCAGTACGTC.

This clonotype was seen only a few times. The rearrangement uses TRBV11-2 and TRBJ1-1; maybe TRBD1 (5 bases). The CDR3 sequence is 12 residues long. V was clipped by 4 bases and J by 11 bases, with 14 bases between them. Germline CDR1 SGHAT, CDR2 FQNNGV. The CDR3 sequence: CASSSLRDQAFF. DNA for the CDR3: TGTGCCAGCAGCTCCCTCAGGGATCAGGCTTTCTTT. Filled out from reference TRBV11-2 and TRBJ1-1, the complete variable domain reads EAGVAQSPRYKIIEKRQSVAFWCNPISGHATLYWYQQILGQGPKLLIQFQNNGVVDDSQLPKDRFSAERLKGVDSTLKIQPAKLEDSAVYLCASSSLRDQAFFGQGTRLTVV.

This clonotype was recorded many times. J is TRBJ2-5 and V is TRBV7-2, with 9 nucleotides matching TRBD1. J lost 12 bases, V lost 5 bases, and 16 bases had no gene match. This CDR3 is 15 amino acids long. CDR1 is SGHTA, CDR2 FQGNSA, per germline. CDR3 protein: CASSMDRGRTDREYF. CDR3 nucleotide sequence: TGTGCCAGCAGCATGGACAGGGGTAGAACGGATCGGGAGTACTTC.

The chain links TRBV10-3 to TRBJ1-1; 11 bases match TRBD1. The CDR3 consists of 15 residues. With V trimmed by 4 bases and J by 4 bases, 5 bases remained unmatched. Germline V gene data show CDR1 as ENHRY and CDR2 as SYGVKD. This chain's CDR3 is CAISGGQGVRTEAFF. As DNA, the CDR3 is TGTGCCATCAGTGGGGGACAGGGGGTGCGCACTGAAGCTTTCTTT.

The sample holds a few counts of this clonotype. This rearrangement joins TRBV7-9 to TRBJ1-1, with 7 bases that match TRBD1. V lost 5 bases, J lost 1 base, and 7 bases stayed unmatched. CDR1 and CDR2 (germline): SEHNR, FQNEAQ (reference sequence). The CDR3 runs 15 residues. CDR3 residues: CASSPRGTENTEAFF. The DNA for the CDR3 is TGTGCCAGCAGCCCCCGAGGGACAGAGAACACTGAAGCTTTCTTT. Full variable domain (missing parts from reference TRBV7-9 and TRBJ1-1): DTGVSQNPRHKITKRGQNVTFRCDPISEHNRLYWYRQTLGQGPEFLTYFQNEAQLEKSRLLSDRFSAERPKGSFSTLEIQRTEQGDSAMYLCASSPRGTENTEAFFGQGTRLTVV.

This chain links TRBV9 with TRBJ2-5; no clear D gene. The V end lost 0 bases, the J end lost 3 bases, and 12 bases lay between the germline ends. This CDR3 is built from 15 residues. Germline V gene lookup returns CDR1 SGDLS and CDR2 YYNGEE. CDR3 region: CASSVATGPKETQYF. The CDR3 region has the DNA TGTGCCAGCAGCGTAGCTACTGGACCTAAAGAGACCCAGTACTTC.

This clonotype was picked up a small number of times. The CDR3 nucleotides are TGTGCCAGCAGTCATCCGGGACAGGAGAGCGGGGAGCTGTTTTTT. Protein product: CASSHPGQESGELFF. The chain recombines TRBV7-9 with TRBJ2-2; 8 bases align to TRBD1. V gave up 6 bases and J gave up 7 bases; unmatched junction bases: 10. CDR3 length equals 15 residues. Germline values: CDR1 SEHNR, CDR2 FQNEAQ (reference sequence).

This clonotype was picked up one time. The chain is built from TRBV9 and TRBJ1-6, with 9 bases fitting TRBD1. This CDR3 region has 14 residues. Germline V CDR1 and CDR2: SGDLS, YYNGEE. J lost 10 bases, V lost 3 bases, and 5 bases had no gene match. CDR3 sequence reads: CASSAGTGTSPLHF. The CDR3 DNA follows: TGTGCCAGCAGCGCGGGGACAGGGACCTCACCCCTCCACTTT.

This clonotype was seen only a few times. The chain uses TRBV7-9 and TRBJ2-4; TRBD2 aligns across 8 bases. The CDR3 extends over 17 amino acids. Germline CDR1 and CDR2: SEHNR and FQNEAQ (reference sequence). V shed 7 bases and J 0 bases; nucleotides not matched to a gene: 11. CDR3 sequence (DNA): TGTGCCAGCAACCCTGTACGGGGGGGGCTAGCCAAAAACATTCAGTACTTC. Encoded protein: CASNPVRGGLAKNIQYF.

The sample holds a few counts of this clonotype. J is TRBJ1-2 and V is TRBV28, with TRBD1 identical over 7 bases. Germline loops: CDR1 MDHEN, CDR2 SYDVKM. The CDR3 has 13 residues. J gave up 6 bases and V 1 base, and 2 bases lay outside the gene matches. The chain's CDR3 is CASSLFRGDGYTF. The DNA for the CDR3 is TGTGCCAGCAGTTTATTCAGGGGGGATGGCTACACCTTC.

Only a few counts were recorded for this clonotype. The chain carries TRBV11-2 and TRBJ1-6, with D possibly TRBD1 on 6 matching bases. CDR3 length equals 14 residues. V lost 4 bases to trimming and J lost 7 bases, with 11 bases between them. Germline CDR1 and CDR2: SGHAT and FQNNGV. CDR3 region: CASSWTDLNSPLHF. CDR3 nucleotides: TGTGCCAGCAGCTGGACAGATCTGAATTCACCCCTCCACTTT.

This clonotype has just a few counts. The chain employs TRBV6-5 and TRBJ2-3; the D is unclear. Germline-derived CDR1 and CDR2 are MNHEY and SVGAGI. The CDR3 is made up of 13 amino acids. Between the trimmed V and J ends, which lost 4 bases and 6 bases, there was a span of 11 bases. The CDR3 sequence is CASSSLGRDTQYF. DNA of the CDR3: TGTGCCAGCAGTTCCCTCGGACGGGATACGCAGTATTTT.

The chain has TRBV3-1 and TRBJ2-4; 8 bases are shared with TRBD1. There are 15 residues in the CDR3. Germline-derived CDR1 and CDR2 are LGHDT and YNNKEL (reference sequence). The ends lost 1 base at V and 6 bases at J; junction bases unmatched: 5. CDR3 residues: CASSQGGQGGNIQYF. In DNA form, the CDR3 reads TGTGCCAGCAGCCAAGGAGGACAGGGCGGAAACATTCAGTACTTC.

This clonotype was seen more than once but under ten times. The genes are TRBV20-1 and TRBJ2-1; 9 bases are shared with TRBD2. The CDR3 spans 15 residues. From germline, CDR1 is DFQATT and CDR2 SNEGSKA (reference sequence). Losses at the gene ends were 2 bases for V and 6 bases for J; bases not matched to a gene: 8. The CDR3 sequence is CSARKAGGQGNEQFF. CDR3 in DNA: TGCAGTGCTAGAAAGGCGGGGGGGCAAGGCAATGAGCAGTTCTTC.

This clonotype was observed once. The chain carries TRBV7-9 and TRBJ2-3, with TRBD2 matching over 8 bases. CDR3 length equals 13 residues. Per germline, CDR1 SEHNR and CDR2 FQNEAQ (reference sequence). J lost 6 bases, V lost 6 bases, and 5 bases had no gene match. The CDR3 nucleotides are TGTGCCAGCAGACCCGGGGGGGCGGATACGCAGTATTTT. Its protein is CASRPGGADTQYF.

In its sample, this clonotype was seen a few times. The chain employs TRBV11-3 and TRBJ2-1; D call uncertain. Looked up from germline, CDR1 is SGHNT and CDR2 is YENEEA. The CDR3 loop spans 14 amino acids. V gave up 5 bases and J gave up 0 bases, with 8 bases separating them. In nucleotides, the CDR3 is TGTGCCAGCAGCCCTACGAGCTCCTACAATGAGCAGTTCTTC. It yields the protein CASSPTSSYNEQFF.

At least ten counts were recorded for this clonotype. The rearrangement joins TRBV7-6 to TRBJ1-1, with TRBD1 matching over 10 bases. CDR3 size: 16 residues. Germline assignment: CDR1 SGHVS and CDR2 FNYEAQ. The V gene end was trimmed by 4 bases and the J gene end by 4 bases; junction bases not matched to a gene: 9. The CDR3 is CASSSRPGQGSTEAFF. The DNA of the CDR3 is TGTGCCAGCAGCTCTAGGCCGGGACAGGGGAGCACTGAAGCTTTCTTT.

The CDR3 nucleotides read TGTGCCAGCAGCCTCGTTACTAGCGGGGCCCAGAGGGAGTATTTT. Its protein is CASSLVTSGAQREYF. The chain has TRBV7-2 and TRBJ2-3; TRBD2 matches at 10 bases. V trimming: 5 bases; J trimming: 13 bases; junction bases outside the gene matches: 15. The CDR3 runs 15 residues. CDR1 is SGHTA and CDR2 is FQGNSA in the germline V gene.

At least ten counts were recorded for this clonotype. The chain employs TRBV5-1 and TRBJ2-1; TRBD2 aligns across 8 bases. The CDR3 has 15 amino acids. Per the germline V gene, CDR1 is SGHRS and CDR2 is YFSETQ. Losses at the gene ends were 8 bases for V and 10 bases for J; bases not matched to a gene: 17. The DNA for the CDR3 is TGCGCCAGTATGGCCGGGGGGGGCGGTTCCCCCGAGCAGTTCTTC. Amino acid sequence: CASMAGGGGSPEQFF.

This clonotype has at least ten counts. The rearrangement joins TRBV27 to TRBJ2-1, with D uncertain. Trimming shortened V by 0 bases and J by 4 bases, and 4 bases separated the two germline ends. Germline assignment: CDR1 MNHEY and CDR2 SMNVEV (reference sequence). This CDR3 has 13 amino acids. The CDR3 spells CASSLSKYNEQFF. CDR3 bases: TGTGCCAGCAGTTTATCGAAGTACAATGAGCAGTTCTTC.

The chain joins TRBV9 to TRBJ2-3; 8 bases map to TRBD1. The length of the CDR3 is 15 residues. The germline V gene encodes CDR1 SGDLS and CDR2 YYNGEE. J was trimmed by 2 bases and V by 4 bases; bases with no gene match: 6. DNA of the CDR3: TGTGCCAGCAGCACCCGACAGGGGCCCACAGATACGCAGTATTTT. It codes for CASSTRQGPTDTQYF.

This clonotype has a handful of counts. This chain links TRBV9 with TRBJ1-2; D remains unclear. Germline CDR1 is SGDLS and CDR2 is YYNGEE. The germline V and J ends were trimmed by 2 bases and 5 bases, with 19 bases remaining between them. The CDR3 covers 16 residues. CDR3 protein: CASSVSSMGSEYGYTF. The CDR3 nucleotides are TGTGCCAGCAGCGTTAGCTCAATGGGCAGTGAATATGGCTACACCTTC.

This clonotype was counted many times. V and J are TRBV7-2 and TRBJ2-1; D ambiguous. This CDR3 spans 12 amino acids. CDR1 is SGHTA and CDR2 is FQGNSA in the germline V gene. V dropped 5 bases and J dropped 7 bases, with 9 bases sitting between them. The CDR3 spells CASSPQENEQFF. The CDR3 bases are TGTGCCAGCAGCCCGCAGGAGAATGAGCAGTTCTTC.

The chain has TRBV23-1 and TRBJ2-3; a weak D match, TRBD2 (6 bases). TRBV23-1 has ORF status, its function being uncertain. V lost 0 bases to trimming and J lost 8 bases, with 6 bases between them. This CDR3 contains 12 residues. CDR3 amino acids: CASSQSGGTQYF. Here the CDR3 DNA reads TGCGCCAGCAGTCAATCCGGGGGTACGCAGTATTTT.

The chain is built from TRBV6-2 or TRBV6-3 and TRBJ1-5; no clear D gene. This CDR3 has 14 amino acids. V dropped 0 bases and J dropped 1 base, with 4 bases sitting between them. Germline lookup yields CDR1 MNHEY and CDR2 SVGEGT. The CDR3 region has the DNA TGTGCCAGCAGTTACTCTCCCAGCAATCAGCCCCAGCATTTT. Translation: CASSYSPSNQPQHF.

This clonotype occurred a few times. The chain joins TRBV6-2 or TRBV6-3 to TRBJ2-2, with TRBD2 matching 7 bases. CDR1 is MNHEY, CDR2 SVGEGT, per germline. The CDR3 length is 14 residues. V shed 6 bases, J shed 4 bases, and the junction held 5 bases outside the gene matches. The CDR3 sequence: CASSRGGVTGELFF. The CDR3 nucleotides read TGTGCCAGCAGCCGGGGAGGGGTCACCGGGGAGCTGTTTTTT.

The gene calls are TRBV5-4 and TRBJ2-6; D gene uncertain. Per germline, CDR1 SGHNT and CDR2 YYREEE (reference sequence). The germline V and J ends were trimmed by 1 base and 0 bases, with 11 bases remaining between them. The CDR3 has 17 residues. CDR3 sequence: CASSLSWANSGANVLTF. The DNA of the CDR3 is TGTGCCAGCAGCTTGTCGTGGGCTAACTCTGGGGCCAACGTCCTGACTTTC.

The chain combines TRBV12-3 or TRBV12-4 with TRBJ1-4; 8 bases map to TRBD1. V gave up 4 bases and J gave up 14 bases; unmatched junction bases: 6. This CDR3 is built from 12 residues. CDR3 protein: CASSSDRVELFF. The CDR3 bases are TGTGCCAGCAGTTCGGACAGGGTAGAGCTGTTTTTT.

The J gene is TRBJ1-5, the V gene TRBV28; D is unclear. Germline CDR1 and CDR2: MDHEN and SYDVKM. This CDR3 has 15 residues. Deletions cut 6 bases from V and 10 bases from J, with 22 bases between. The CDR3 bases are TGTGCCAGCAGCCGGGCGGGGAGGGTAGGGAACCCCCAGCATTTT. Translated: CASSRAGRVGNPQHF.